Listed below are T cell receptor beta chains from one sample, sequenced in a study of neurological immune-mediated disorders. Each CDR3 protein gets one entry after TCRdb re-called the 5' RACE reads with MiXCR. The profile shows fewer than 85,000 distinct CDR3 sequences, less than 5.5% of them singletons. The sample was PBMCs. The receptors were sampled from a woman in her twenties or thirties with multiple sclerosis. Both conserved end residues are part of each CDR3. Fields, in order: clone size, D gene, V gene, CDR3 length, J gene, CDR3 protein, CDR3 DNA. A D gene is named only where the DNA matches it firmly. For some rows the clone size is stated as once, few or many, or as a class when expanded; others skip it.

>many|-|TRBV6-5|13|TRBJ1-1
CASSPGLPTEAFF
TGTGCCAGCAGCCCCGGACTGCCCACTGAAGCTTTCTTT
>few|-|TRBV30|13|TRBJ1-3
CAWCPASGNTIYF
TGTGCCTGGTGTCCGGCGTCTGGAAACACCATATATTTT
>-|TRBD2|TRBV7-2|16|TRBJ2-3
CASSSLSGGAGNTQYF
TGTGCCAGCAGCTCCCTTAGCGGGGGGGCGGGAAATACGCAGTATTTT
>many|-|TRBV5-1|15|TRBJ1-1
CASSLKQGLNTEAFF
TGCGCCAGCAGCTTAAAACAGGGCCTGAACACTGAAGCTTTCTTT
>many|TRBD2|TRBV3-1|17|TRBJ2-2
CASSQDAGGRNTGELFF
TGTGCCAGCAGCCAGGACGCGGGGGGAAGAAACACCGGGGAGCTGTTTTTT
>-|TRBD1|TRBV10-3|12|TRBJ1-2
CAIRDRVSGYTF
TGTGCCATCAGGGACAGGGTCTCTGGCTACACCTTC
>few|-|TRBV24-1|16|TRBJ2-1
CATSDRYQISYNEQFF
TGTGCCACCAGTGATAGGTACCAGATCTCCTACAATGAGCAGTTCTTC
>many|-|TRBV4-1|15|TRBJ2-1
CASSQEGSGRGEQFF
TGCGCCAGCAGCCAAGAAGGGTCAGGCAGAGGTGAGCAGTTCTTC
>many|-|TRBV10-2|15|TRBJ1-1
CASSPQGNVNTEAFF
TGCGCCAGCAGTCCTCAGGGGAACGTGAACACTGAAGCTTTCTTT
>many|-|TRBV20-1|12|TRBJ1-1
CSASSWAPEAFF
TGCAGTGCCTCCTCCTGGGCACCTGAAGCTTTCTTT
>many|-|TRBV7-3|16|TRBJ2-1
CASSSQPTGPGGEQFF
TGTGCCAGCAGCTCCCAGCCGACAGGCCCCGGGGGTGAGCAGTTCTTC
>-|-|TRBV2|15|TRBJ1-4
CASSEVQGPNEKLFF
TGTGCCAGCAGTGAGGTGCAGGGCCCTAATGAAAAACTGTTTTTT
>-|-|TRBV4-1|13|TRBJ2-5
CASSQDAEETQYF
TGCGCCAGCAGCCAAGATGCGGAGGAGACCCAGTACTTC
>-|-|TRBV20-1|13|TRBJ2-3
CSATDRITDTQYF
TGCAGTGCCACCGACAGGATCACAGATACGCAGTATTTT
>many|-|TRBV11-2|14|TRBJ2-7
CASSFQGGSDEQYF
TGTGCCAGCAGCTTCCAGGGGGGGTCGGACGAGCAGTACTTC
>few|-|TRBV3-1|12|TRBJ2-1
CDSSRTRNEQFF
TGTGACAGCAGCAGGACTCGGAATGAGCAGTTCTTC
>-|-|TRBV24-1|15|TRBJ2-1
CATSDLGEPNNEQFF
TGTGCCACCAGTGATTTAGGAGAGCCGAACAATGAGCAGTTCTTC
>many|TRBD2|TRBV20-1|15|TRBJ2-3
CSCPRAGGRKDTQYF
TGCAGCTGCCCCCGGGCGGGAGGGAGGAAGGATACGCAGTATTTT
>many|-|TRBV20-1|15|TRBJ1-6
CSAHSTVGYNSPLHF
TGCAGTGCTCATTCGACAGTCGGCTATAATTCACCCCTCCACTTT
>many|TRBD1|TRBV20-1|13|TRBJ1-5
CSAISQGGQPQHF
TGCAGTGCTATTTCACAGGGGGGACAGCCCCAGCATTTT
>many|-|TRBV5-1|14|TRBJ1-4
CASSEGGVDEKLFF
TGCGCCAGCAGCGAAGGGGGTGTGGACGAAAAACTGTTTTTT
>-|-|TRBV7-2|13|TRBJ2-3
CASSSSVAVTQYF
TGTGCCAGCAGCTCCTCGGTAGCAGTTACGCAGTATTTT
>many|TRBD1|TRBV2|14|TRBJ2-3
CASSETGDPDTQYF
TGTGCCAGCAGTGAAACAGGGGACCCAGATACGCAGTATTTT
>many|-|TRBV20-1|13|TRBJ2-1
CSARGSIGTEQFF
TGCAGTGCTAGAGGGTCTATCGGGACTGAGCAGTTCTTC
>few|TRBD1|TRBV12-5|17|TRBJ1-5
CASVSIRGTGGNQPQHF
TGTGCTAGTGTTTCAATACGAGGGACAGGCGGAAATCAGCCCCAGCATTTT
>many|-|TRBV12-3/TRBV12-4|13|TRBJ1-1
CASNPSGGTEAFF
TGTGCCAGCAACCCCAGTGGGGGCACTGAAGCTTTCTTT
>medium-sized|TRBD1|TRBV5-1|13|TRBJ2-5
CASSLGDRATQYF
TGCGCCAGCAGCTTGGGGGACAGGGCGACCCAGTACTTC
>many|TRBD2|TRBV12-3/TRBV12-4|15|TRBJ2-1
CASSFTSGGQSYRFF
TGTGCCAGCAGTTTCACTAGCGGGGGGCAATCCTATCGGTTCTTC
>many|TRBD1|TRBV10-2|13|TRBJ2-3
CAVRDRSTDTQYF
TGCGCCGTCCGGGACAGAAGCACAGATACGCAGTATTTT
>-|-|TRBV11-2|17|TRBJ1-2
CASSPAPGQGLAGGYTF
TGTGCCAGCAGCCCCGCGCCGGGGCAGGGCCTTGCGGGGGGCTACACCTTC
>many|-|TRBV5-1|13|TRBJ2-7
CASSQTGPYEQYF
TGCGCCAGCAGCCAGACAGGACCCTACGAGCAGTACTTC
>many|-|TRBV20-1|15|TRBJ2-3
CSARDFGGRRDTQYF
TGCAGTGCTAGAGATTTTGGAGGGAGAAGAGATACGCAGTATTTT
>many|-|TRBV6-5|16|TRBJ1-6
CASSATPPGSGSPLHF
TGTGCCAGCAGTGCTACCCCGCCCGGGTCTGGCTCACCCCTCCACTTT
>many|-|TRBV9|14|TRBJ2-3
CASSFRRDSDTQYF
TGTGCCAGCAGCTTCCGCAGGGACTCAGATACGCAGTATTTT
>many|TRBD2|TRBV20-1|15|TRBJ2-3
CSAVPSSGSTDTQYF
TGCAGTGCCGTACCGTCTAGCGGGAGCACAGATACGCAGTATTTT
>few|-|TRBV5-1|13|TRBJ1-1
CASSLDGGGEAFF
TGCGCCAGCAGCTTGGATGGTGGGGGCGAAGCTTTCTTT
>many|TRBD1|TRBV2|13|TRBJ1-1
CASSRQGDAEAFF
TGTGCCAGCAGTCGGCAGGGGGACGCTGAAGCTTTCTTT
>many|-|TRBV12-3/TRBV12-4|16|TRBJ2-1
CASSLGESSSRNEQFF
TGTGCCAGCAGTTTAGGGGAATCGAGTTCTAGAAATGAGCAGTTCTTC
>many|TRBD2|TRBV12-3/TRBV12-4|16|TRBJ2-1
CASSFLAGAPYNEQFF
TGTGCCAGCAGTTTCCTAGCGGGAGCCCCCTACAATGAGCAGTTCTTC
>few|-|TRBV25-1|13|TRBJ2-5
CASRKRVAETQYF
TGTGCCAGCAGAAAGCGGGTAGCGGAGACCCAGTACTTC
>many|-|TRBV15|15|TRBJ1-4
CATSRGGQGEEKLFF
TGTGCCACCAGCAGAGGGGGGCAGGGAGAAGAAAAACTGTTTTTT
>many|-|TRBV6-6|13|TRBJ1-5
CASRQYSNQPQHF
TGTGCCAGCAGACAGTATAGCAATCAGCCCCAGCATTTT
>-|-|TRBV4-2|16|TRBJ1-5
CASSQISTVSNQPQHF
TGTGCCAGCAGCCAAATTTCGACAGTTAGCAATCAGCCCCAGCATTTT
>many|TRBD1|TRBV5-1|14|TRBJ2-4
CASNPGQGTSIQYF
TGCGCCAGCAACCCGGGACAGGGAACGAGCATTCAGTACTTC
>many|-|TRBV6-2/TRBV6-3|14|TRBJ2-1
CASSLGNPSHEQFF
TGTGCCAGCAGTTTGGGGAACCCCTCCCATGAGCAGTTCTTC